This T cell receptor (beta chain) was recorded in a study of T cells in Graves' hyperthyroidism and ophthalmopathy. General observations from the study: From stable hyperthyroidism, ophthalmopathy was set apart by a 13 V-J model. Blood also showed most of the thyroid clonotypes that were expanded above 0.001. Model output signaled ophthalmopathy a median roughly 6.1 months ahead of onset.

There were TCR beta CDR3 regions amplified from RNA transcripts. The TCR CDR3 was amplified in a first-round RT-PCR using the HTBI primer set. Each CDR3 protein is one row after TCRdb ran MiXCR on the multiplex PCR reads. In the table there are more than 500,000 distinct CDR3 sequences, about 16% of which are singletons. Diagnoses used clinical symptoms, serum thyroxine and TRAb, thyroid ultrasound and orbital computed tomography. This clonotype came up many times. What it binds is not known. The ends were cut back, 4 bases at V and 1 base at J, with 11 bases in the middle. The CDR3 is 15 amino acids. Germline-derived CDR1 and CDR2 are SGHTA and FQGNSA.

Sequences were obtained from blood. The receptor comes from a woman between 25 and 40 years old with Graves' ophthalmopathy. The V gene is TRBV7-2, the J gene TRBJ1-3, with a weak D call TRBD1 (5 bases). The CDR3 region is CASSSREISGNTIYF. CDR3 nucleotides: TGTGCCAGCAGCTCCAGGGAGATTTCTGGAAACACCATATATTTT.